This T cell receptor (beta chain) was retrieved from a study of neoadjuvant anti-PD-1 for oral cavity cancer. Time point of the sample: after neoadjuvant nivolumab, at surgical resection. The patients had HPV-negative, locally advanced oral cavity squamous cell carcinoma. Using immunoSEQ multiplex PCR, the repertoire was profiled, and TCRdb retains in-frame clones only, with some absent. The sample lists around 8,000 clones, 50% to 80% occurring once. After removal of 5 bases from V and 6 bases from J, the junction contained 9 bases not matched to a gene. The CDR3 runs to 16 residues. Germline V gene data show CDR1 as SGHAT and CDR2 as FQNNGV.

The J gene is TRBJ2-1, the V gene TRBV11-2; 11 positions agree with TRBD2. Specimen: PBMCs, collected after nivolumab (anti-PD-1) treatment. The sequence was collected from a person aged 35-79 years with oral cavity squamous cell carcinoma. The CDR3: CASSPATSGDSNEQFF. In DNA, the CDR3 is TGTGCCAGCAGCCCAGCGACTAGCGGGGACTCCAATGAGCAGTTCTTC.